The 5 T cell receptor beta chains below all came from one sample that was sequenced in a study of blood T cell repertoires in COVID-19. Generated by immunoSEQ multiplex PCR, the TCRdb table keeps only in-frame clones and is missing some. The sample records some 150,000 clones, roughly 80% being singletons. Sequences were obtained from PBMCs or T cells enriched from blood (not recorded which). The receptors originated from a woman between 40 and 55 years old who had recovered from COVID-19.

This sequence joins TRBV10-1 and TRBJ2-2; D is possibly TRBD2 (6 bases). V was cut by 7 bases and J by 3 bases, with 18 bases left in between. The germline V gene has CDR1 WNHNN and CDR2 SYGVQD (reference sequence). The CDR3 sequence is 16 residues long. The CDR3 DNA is TGCGCCAGCACCCGCCGTTCGGGGGTTGACACCGGGGAGCTGTTTTTT. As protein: CASTRRSGVDTGELFF.

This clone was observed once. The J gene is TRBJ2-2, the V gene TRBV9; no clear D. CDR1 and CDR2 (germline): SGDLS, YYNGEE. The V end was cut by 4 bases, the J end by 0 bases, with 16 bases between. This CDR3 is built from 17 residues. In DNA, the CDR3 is TGTGCCAGCAGCCCGAGTAGCTCTTTATCGAACACCGGGGAGCTGTTTTTT. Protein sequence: CASSPSSSLSNTGELFF.

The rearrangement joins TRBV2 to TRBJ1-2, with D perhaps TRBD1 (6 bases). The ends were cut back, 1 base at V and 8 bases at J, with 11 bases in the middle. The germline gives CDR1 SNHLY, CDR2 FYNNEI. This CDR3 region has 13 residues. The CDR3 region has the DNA TGTGCCAGCAGTGAAGGGGGGCCGGGGGGCTACACCTTC. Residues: CASSEGGPGGYTF.

The CDR3 DNA reads as TGTGCCAGCTCACAAGGACAGAATAGCAATCAGCCCCAGCATTTT. It codes for CASSQGQNSNQPQHF. The chain is built from TRBV18 and TRBJ1-5, with D possibly being TRBD1 (6 bases). With 4 bases removed from V and 0 bases from J, the gap between germline ends came to 10 bases. This CDR3 comprises 15 residues. The V gene's germline CDR1 is KGHSH and CDR2 LQKENI. The entire variable domain, with the rest obtained from reference TRBV18 and TRBJ1-5, is as follows: NAGVMQNPRHLVRRRGQEARLRCSPMKGHSHVYWYRQLPEEGLKFMVYLQKENIIDESGMPKERFSAEFPKEGPSILRIQQVVRGDSAAYFCASSQGQNSNQPQHFGDGTRLSIL.

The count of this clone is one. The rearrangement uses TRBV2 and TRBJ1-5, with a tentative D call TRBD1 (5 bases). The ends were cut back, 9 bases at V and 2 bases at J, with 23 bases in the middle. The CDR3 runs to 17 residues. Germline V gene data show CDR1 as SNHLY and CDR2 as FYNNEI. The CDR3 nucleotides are TGTGCCAGTACCGTTGGGCAGGGAACAAGGGGCAATCAGCCCCAGCATTTT. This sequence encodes CASTVGQGTRGNQPQHF.